This paragraph reports one T cell receptor beta chain. Its antigen is unidentified. CDR3 length: 15 amino acids. Trimming took 3 bases from V and 1 from J, leaving 14 bases between them. Germline assignment: CDR1 SGDLS and CDR2 YYNGEE. These data belong to a study of beta chain features in type 1 diabetes. In the study overall: Healthy donors, compared against patients, showed similar age, gender and cell yields. Overall study findings and caveats: Shortening that was moderate but significant affected the TCRB CDR3s of Type 1 diabetes patients in all four CD4+ subsets. No resolution was reached here on whether HLA type influences TCRB rearrangement.

All of the isolated RNA was reverse transcribed, so expressed TCRB transcripts were sequenced. Assay: immunoSEQ multiplex PCR; the TCRdb copy retains only in-frame clones and omits some. The table records about 650,000 clones, under 15% of them present only once. The sample was naive CD4+ T cells from blood. The V call is TRBV9, the J call TRBJ2-7; D unclear. The source of this sequence is a man aged 25-45 years with type 1 diabetes. The chain's CDR3 is CASSAAIDSSYEQYF. CDR3 sequence (DNA): TGTGCCAGCAGCGCTGCGATCGACTCTTCCTACGAGCAGTACTTC.